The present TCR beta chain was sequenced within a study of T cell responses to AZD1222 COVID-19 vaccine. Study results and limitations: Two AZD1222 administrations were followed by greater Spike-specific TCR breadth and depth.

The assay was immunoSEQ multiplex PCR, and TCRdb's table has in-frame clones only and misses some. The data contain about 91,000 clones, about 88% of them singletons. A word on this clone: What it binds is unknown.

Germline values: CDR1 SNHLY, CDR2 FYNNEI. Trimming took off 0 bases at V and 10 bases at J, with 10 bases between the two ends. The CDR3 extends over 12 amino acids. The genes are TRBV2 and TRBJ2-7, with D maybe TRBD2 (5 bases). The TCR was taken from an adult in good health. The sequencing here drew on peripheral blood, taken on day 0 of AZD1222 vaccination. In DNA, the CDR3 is TGTGCCAGCAGTGAAGCGCCGGGAAGTCAGTACTTC. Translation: CASSEAPGSQYF.